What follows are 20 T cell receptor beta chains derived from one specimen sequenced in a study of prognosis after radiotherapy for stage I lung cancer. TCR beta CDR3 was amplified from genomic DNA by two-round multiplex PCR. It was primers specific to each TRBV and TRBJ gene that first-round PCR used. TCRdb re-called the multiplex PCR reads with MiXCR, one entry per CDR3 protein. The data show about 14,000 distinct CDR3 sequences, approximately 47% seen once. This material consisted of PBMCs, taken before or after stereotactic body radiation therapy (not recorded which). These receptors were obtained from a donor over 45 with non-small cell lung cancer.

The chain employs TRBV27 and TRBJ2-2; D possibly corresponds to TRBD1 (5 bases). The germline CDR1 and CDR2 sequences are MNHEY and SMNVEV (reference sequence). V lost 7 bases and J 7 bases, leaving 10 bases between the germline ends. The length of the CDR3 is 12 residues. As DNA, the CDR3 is TGTGCCAGCACCGAAACAGGCGGGGAGCTGTTTTTT. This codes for CASTETGGELFF.

The chain's CDR3 is CASARIRTGGNYGYTF. The CDR3 coding sequence is TGTGCCAGCGCGAGGATTAGGACCGGAGGGAACTATGGCTACACCTTC. The chain joins TRBV6-2 or TRBV6-3 to TRBJ1-2; D not resolved. The CDR3 consists of 16 residues. Trimming removed 8 bases at V and 2 bases at J, with 21 bases between. Germline CDR1 reads MNHEY; CDR2 reads SVGEGT.

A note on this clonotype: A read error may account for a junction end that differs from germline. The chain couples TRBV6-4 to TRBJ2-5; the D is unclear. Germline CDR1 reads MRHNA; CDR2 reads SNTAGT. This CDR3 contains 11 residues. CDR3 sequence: CASRDQETQYF. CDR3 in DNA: TGTGCCAGCCGTGACCAAGAGACCCAGTACTTC.

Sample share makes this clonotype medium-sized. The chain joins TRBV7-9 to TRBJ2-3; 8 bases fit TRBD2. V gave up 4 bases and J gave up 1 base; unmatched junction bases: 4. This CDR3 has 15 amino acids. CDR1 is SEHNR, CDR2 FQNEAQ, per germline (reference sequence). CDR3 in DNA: TGTGCCAGCAGCTCTGGAGCGGGAGGCACAGATACGCAGTATTTT. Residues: CASSSGAGGTDTQYF.

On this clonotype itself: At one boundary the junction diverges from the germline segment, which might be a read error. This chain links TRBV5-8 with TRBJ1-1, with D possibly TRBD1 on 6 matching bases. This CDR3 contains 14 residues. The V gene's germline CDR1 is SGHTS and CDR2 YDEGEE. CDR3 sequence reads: CAGSPSNRATEAFF. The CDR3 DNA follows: TGTGCCGGCAGCCCTTCTAACAGGGCCACAGAAGCTTTCTTT.

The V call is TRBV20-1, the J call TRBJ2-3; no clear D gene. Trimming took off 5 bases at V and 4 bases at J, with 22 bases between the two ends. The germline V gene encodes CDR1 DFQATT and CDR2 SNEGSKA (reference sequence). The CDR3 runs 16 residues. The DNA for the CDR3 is TGCAGTGCTTCTGCACGACATCTTGCTTTTTCAGATACGCAGTATTTT. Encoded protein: CSASARHLAFSDTQYF.

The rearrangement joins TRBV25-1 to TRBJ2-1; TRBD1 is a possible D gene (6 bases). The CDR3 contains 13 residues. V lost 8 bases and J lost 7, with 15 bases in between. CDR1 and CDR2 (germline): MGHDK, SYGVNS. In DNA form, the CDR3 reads TGTGCCAGCTGTGGGACACTAAATAATGAGCAGTTCTTC. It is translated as CASCGTLNNEQFF.

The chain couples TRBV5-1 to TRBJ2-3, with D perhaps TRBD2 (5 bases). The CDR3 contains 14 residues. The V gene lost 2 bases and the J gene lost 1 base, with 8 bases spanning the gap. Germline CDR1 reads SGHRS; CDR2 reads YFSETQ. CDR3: CASSLWERTDTQYF. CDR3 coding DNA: TGCGCCAGCAGCTTATGGGAGCGCACAGATACGCAGTATTTT.

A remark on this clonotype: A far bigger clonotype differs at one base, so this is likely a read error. The CDR3 DNA sequence: TGTGCCAGCAGCTTAGACCAGTCAACTTACAATGAGCAGTTCTTC. Residues: CASSLDQSTYNEQFF. The genes are TRBV7-9 and TRBJ2-5; no definite D call. The last part of the DNA fits TRBJ2-1 better; the J call may be wrong. This CDR3 contains 15 residues. The germline CDR1 and CDR2 sequences are SEHNR and FQNEAQ (reference sequence).

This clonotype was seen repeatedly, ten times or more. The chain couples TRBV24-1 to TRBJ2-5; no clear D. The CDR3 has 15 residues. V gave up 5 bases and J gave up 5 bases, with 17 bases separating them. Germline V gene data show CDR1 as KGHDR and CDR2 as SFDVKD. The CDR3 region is CATSGASGRFETQYF. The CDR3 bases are TGTGCCACCAGTGGTGCTTCAGGACGGTTTGAGACCCAGTACTTC.

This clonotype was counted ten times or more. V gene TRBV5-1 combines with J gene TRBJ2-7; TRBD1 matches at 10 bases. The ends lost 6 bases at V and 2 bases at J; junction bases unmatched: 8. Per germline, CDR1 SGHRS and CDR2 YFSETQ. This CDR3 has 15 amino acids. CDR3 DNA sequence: TGCGCCAGCAAAAGACAGGGGGCTCTGACCTACGAGCAGTACTTC. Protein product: CASKRQGALTYEQYF.

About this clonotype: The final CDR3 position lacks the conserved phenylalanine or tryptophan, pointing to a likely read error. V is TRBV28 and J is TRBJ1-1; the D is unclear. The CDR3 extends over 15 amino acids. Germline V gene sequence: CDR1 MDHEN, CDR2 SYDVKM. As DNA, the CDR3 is TGTGCCAGCAGTTTATCTTTCCCCCGAAGTACTGTAGCTTTCCTT. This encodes CASSLSFPRSTVAFL.

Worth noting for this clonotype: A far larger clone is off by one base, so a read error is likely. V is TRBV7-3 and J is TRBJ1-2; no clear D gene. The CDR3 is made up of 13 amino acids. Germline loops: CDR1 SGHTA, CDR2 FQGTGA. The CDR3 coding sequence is TGTGCCAGCAGCTTAGATACTAACTATGTCTACACCTTC. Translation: CASSLDTNYVYTF.

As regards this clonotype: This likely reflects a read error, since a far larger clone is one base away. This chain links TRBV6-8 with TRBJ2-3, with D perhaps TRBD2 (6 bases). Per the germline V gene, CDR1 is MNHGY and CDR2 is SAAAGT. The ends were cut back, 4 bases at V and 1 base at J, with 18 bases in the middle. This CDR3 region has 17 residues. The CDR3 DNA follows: TGTGCCAGCAGTTTCCGCTCGATAGCGGTGGGCACAGATACGCAGTATTTT. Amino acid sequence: CASSFRSIAVGTDTQYF.

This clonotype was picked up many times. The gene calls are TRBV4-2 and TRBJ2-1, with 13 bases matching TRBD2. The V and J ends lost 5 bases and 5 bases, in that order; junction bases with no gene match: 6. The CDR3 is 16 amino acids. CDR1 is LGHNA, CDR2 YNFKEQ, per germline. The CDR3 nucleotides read TGTGCCAGCAGCACCCGGACTAGCGGGAGAGACAATGAGCAGTTCTTC. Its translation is CASSTRTSGRDNEQFF.

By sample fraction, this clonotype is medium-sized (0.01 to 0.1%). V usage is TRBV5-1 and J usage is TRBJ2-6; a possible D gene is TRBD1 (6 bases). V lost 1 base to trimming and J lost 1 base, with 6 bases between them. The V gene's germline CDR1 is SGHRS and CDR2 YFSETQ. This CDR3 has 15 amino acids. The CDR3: CASSLTGSGANVLTF. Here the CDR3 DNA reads TGCGCCAGCAGCTTGACAGGGTCTGGGGCCAACGTCCTGACTTTC.

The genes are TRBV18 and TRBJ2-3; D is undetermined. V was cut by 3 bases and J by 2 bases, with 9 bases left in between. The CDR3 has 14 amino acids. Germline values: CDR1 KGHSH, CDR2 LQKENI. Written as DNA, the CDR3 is TGTGCCAGCTCACCGGACGGAGTCACAGATACGCAGTATTTT. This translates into CASSPDGVTDTQYF.

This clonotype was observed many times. This chain's CDR3 is CASSPRGGQGNQPQHF. The CDR3 DNA reads TGTGCCAGCAGCCCAAGGGGTGGACAGGGCAATCAGCCCCAGCATTTT. The rearrangement links TRBV7-8 to TRBJ1-5; TRBD1 matches at 7 bases. The V gene end was trimmed by 5 bases and the J gene end by 2 bases; junction bases not matched to a gene: 9. The CDR3 contains 16 residues. The germline V gene has CDR1 SGHVS and CDR2 FQNEAQ.

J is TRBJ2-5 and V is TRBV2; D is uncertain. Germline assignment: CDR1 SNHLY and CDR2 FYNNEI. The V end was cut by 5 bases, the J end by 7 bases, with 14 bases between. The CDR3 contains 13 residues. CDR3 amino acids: CASSSNLVGTQYF. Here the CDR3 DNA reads TGTGCCAGCAGTAGTAATCTTGTAGGGACCCAGTACTTC.

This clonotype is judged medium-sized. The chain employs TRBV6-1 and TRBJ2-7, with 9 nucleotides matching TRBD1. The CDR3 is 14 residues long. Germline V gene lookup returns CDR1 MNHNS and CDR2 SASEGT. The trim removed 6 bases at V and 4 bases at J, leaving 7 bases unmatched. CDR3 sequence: CASRPVGQGYEQYF. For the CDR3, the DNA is TGTGCCAGCAGGCCGGTGGGACAGGGTTACGAGCAGTACTTC.